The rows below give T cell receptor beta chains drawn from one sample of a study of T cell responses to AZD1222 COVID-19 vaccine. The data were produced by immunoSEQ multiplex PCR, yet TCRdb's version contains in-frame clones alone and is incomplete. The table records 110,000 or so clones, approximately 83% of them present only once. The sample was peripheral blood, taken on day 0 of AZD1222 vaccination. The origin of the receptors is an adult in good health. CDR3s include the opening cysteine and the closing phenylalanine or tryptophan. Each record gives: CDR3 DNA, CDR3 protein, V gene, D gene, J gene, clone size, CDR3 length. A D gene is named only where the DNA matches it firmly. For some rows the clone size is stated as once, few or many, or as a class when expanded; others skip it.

DNA: TGTGCCAGATCCTACAGAGAAATGTACTACGAGCAGTACTTC
CDR3: CARSYREMYYEQYF
V: TRBV4-2
D: .
J: TRBJ2-7
size: .
length: 14

DNA: TGTGCCAGCAGCGTAGGAGGGAGCTCCTATAATTCACCCCTCCACTTT
CDR3: CASSVGGSSYNSPLHF
V: TRBV9
D: .
J: TRBJ1-6
size: .
length: 16

DNA: TGTGCCAGCAACCCTGGACAGGCCTCTTCACCCCTCCACTTT
CDR3: CASNPGQASSPLHF
V: TRBV6-5
D: TRBD1
J: TRBJ1-6
size: .
length: 14

DNA: TGTGCCAGCCCACGTGGCCGCCCAAGGGGCATTCAGTACTTC
CDR3: CASPRGRPRGIQYF
V: TRBV11-3
D: .
J: TRBJ2-4
size: .
length: 14

DNA: TGTGCCTGGAAGGGGGACAGGGGGAACGAGCAGTACTTC
CDR3: CAWKGDRGNEQYF
V: TRBV30
D: TRBD1
J: TRBJ2-7
size: few
length: 13

DNA: TGTGCCAGCAGTCCCCGGGGGAGCTCCTACAATGAGCAGTTCTTC
CDR3: CASSPRGSSYNEQFF
V: TRBV5-4
D: .
J: TRBJ2-1
size: .
length: 15

DNA: TGTGCCAGCAGTTTGAAGGGGCCCACTGAAGCTTTCTTT
CDR3: CASSLKGPTEAFF
V: TRBV28
D: .
J: TRBJ1-1
size: few
length: 13

DNA: TGTGCCAGCTCAGGTAGCGGACAGAATGAGCAGTTCTTC
CDR3: CASSGSGQNEQFF
V: TRBV18
D: .
J: TRBJ2-1
size: .
length: 13

DNA: TGTGCCAGCAGCCAAAGGACAGGGTACACTGAAGCTTTCTTT
CDR3: CASSQRTGYTEAFF
V: TRBV3-1/TRBV3-2
D: TRBD1
J: TRBJ1-1
size: .
length: 14

DNA: TGCGCCAGCAGCCATCTTAACAACGGGGGATATGCAACTAATGAAAAACTGTTTTTT
CDR3: CASSHLNNGGYATNEKLFF
V: TRBV4-3
D: .
J: TRBJ1-4
size: once
length: 19

DNA: TGCAGTGCTAGACAGGGACAGCCCCAGCATTTT
CDR3: CSARQGQPQHF
V: TRBV20-1
D: .
J: TRBJ1-5
size: .
length: 11

DNA: TGTGCCAGCAGCCCGCCAGCCCTCTCCTACAATGAGCAGTTCTTC
CDR3: CASSPPALSYNEQFF
V: TRBV7-9
D: .
J: TRBJ2-1
size: once
length: 15

DNA: TGTGCCAGCACCTTCGGGGGACTAGGGGATGAGCAGTTCTTC
CDR3: CASTFGGLGDEQFF
V: TRBV27
D: TRBD2
J: TRBJ2-1
size: .
length: 14

DNA: TGTGCCAGCAGCCAAGATTTGGAGGGCACTGAAGCTTTCTTT
CDR3: CASSQDLEGTEAFF
V: TRBV14
D: .
J: TRBJ1-1
size: once
length: 14

DNA: TGTGCCAGCAGCCTCCTCGGGCGAAGTACGCAGTATTTT
CDR3: CASSLLGRSTQYF
V: TRBV12-3/TRBV12-4
D: .
J: TRBJ2-3
size: once
length: 13

DNA: TGTGCCAGCAGCTTAGAGTTGGGAGAGCAGTACTTC
CDR3: CASSLELGEQYF
V: TRBV11-2
D: .
J: TRBJ2-7
size: .
length: 12

DNA: TGTGCCAGCAGCAATTCAGGGAAGGGGGGCTACACCTTC
CDR3: CASSNSGKGGYTF
V: TRBV11-2
D: .
J: TRBJ1-2
size: .
length: 13

DNA: TGTGCCAGCAGTCCCGACCTCCGGGACAGGGGTATAAGGACTGAAGCTTTCTTT
CDR3: CASSPDLRDRGIRTEAFF
V: TRBV6-2/TRBV6-3
D: TRBD1
J: TRBJ1-1
size: .
length: 18

DNA: TGTGCCAGCGACCGGGGGGTCACAGATACGCAGTATTTT
CDR3: CASDRGVTDTQYF
V: TRBV12-3/TRBV12-4
D: TRBD2
J: TRBJ2-3
size: .
length: 13

DNA: TGTGCCAGCAGCCAGGAGTCAACTAGCGGGGCGAACACCGGGGAGCTGTTTTTT
CDR3: CASSQESTSGANTGELFF
V: TRBV4-2
D: TRBD2
J: TRBJ2-2
size: .
length: 18

DNA: TGCGCCAGCAGCCAAGATCGGGGGACTAACAATGAGCAGTTCTTC
CDR3: CASSQDRGTNNEQFF
V: TRBV4-1
D: TRBD2
J: TRBJ2-1
size: .
length: 15

DNA: TGTGCCAGCAGCCCCCAGGGGCAGGATAATTCACCCCTCCACTTT
CDR3: CASSPQGQDNSPLHF
V: TRBV11-2
D: .
J: TRBJ1-6
size: few
length: 15

DNA: TGTGCCAGCAGCTTTGGATGGGGCGGTGGCACTGAAGCTTTCTTT
CDR3: CASSFGWGGGTEAFF
V: TRBV5-4
D: .
J: TRBJ1-1
size: .
length: 15

DNA: TGTGCCAGTAGTAACAGGGGTGGCACAGATACGCAGTATTTT
CDR3: CASSNRGGTDTQYF
V: TRBV19
D: TRBD1
J: TRBJ2-3
size: .
length: 14

DNA: TGCAGCGTCGGGGAAACCGGACAGTCCTATGGCTACACCTTC
CDR3: CSVGETGQSYGYTF
V: TRBV29-1
D: .
J: TRBJ1-2
size: few
length: 14

DNA: TGTGCCAGCAGCTCACGTGGACAGGGTAACACCGGGGAGCTGTTTTTT
CDR3: CASSSRGQGNTGELFF
V: TRBV5-4
D: TRBD1
J: TRBJ2-2
size: .
length: 16

DNA: TGTGCCAGCAGTGATGTGCAGGAGTTCTCTGGAAACACCATATATTTT
CDR3: CASSDVQEFSGNTIYF
V: TRBV25-1
D: .
J: TRBJ1-3
size: .
length: 16

DNA: TGCAGTGCTAGTTTAGACAGAGAAGAAGAGACCCAGTACTTC
CDR3: CSASLDREEETQYF
V: TRBV20-1
D: .
J: TRBJ2-5
size: .
length: 14

DNA: TGTGCCAGCAGCCAAGAGGCAGGCCCATCCAAACTCCTCTTC
CDR3: CASSQEAGPSKLLF
V: TRBV3-1/TRBV3-2
D: .
J: TRBJ1-2
size: .
length: 14

DNA: TGTGCCAGCAGCCAAGATCTGGGCTTCACAGATACGCAGTATTTT
CDR3: CASSQDLGFTDTQYF
V: TRBV14
D: .
J: TRBJ2-3
size: .
length: 15

DNA: TGTGCCAGCAGCTTAGCCTCGGGACTAGTCTCAGTGGCGCAGTATTTT
CDR3: CASSLASGLVSVAQYF
V: TRBV7-2
D: TRBD2
J: TRBJ2-3
size: .
length: 16

DNA: TGTGCCAGCAGTGAATTCGATACGCAGTATTTT
CDR3: CASSEFDTQYF
V: TRBV6-1
D: .
J: TRBJ2-3
size: .
length: 11

DNA: TGCAGCGTTGTGGACAGTTTGGTAGGAGGATTTGGCTACACCTTC
CDR3: CSVVDSLVGGFGYTF
V: TRBV29-1
D: .
J: TRBJ1-2
size: .
length: 15

DNA: TGTGCCAGCAGGCCCACGGTGGGCGGTACAGATACGCAGTATTTT
CDR3: CASRPTVGGTDTQYF
V: TRBV6-5
D: .
J: TRBJ2-3
size: .
length: 15

DNA: TGCGCCGCAAAGGGGGCAGACTATGGCTACACCTTC
CDR3: CAAKGADYGYTF
V: TRBV4-1
D: TRBD1
J: TRBJ1-2
size: .
length: 12

DNA: TGTGCCAGCAGCAGGGGCGAGCCCCTATACGAGCAGTACTTC
CDR3: CASSRGEPLYEQYF
V: TRBV21-1
D: .
J: TRBJ2-7
size: .
length: 14

DNA: TGTGCCAGCTCCCCCAATACCGTGGGGGGCTCTGGAAACACCATATATTTT
CDR3: CASSPNTVGGSGNTIYF
V: TRBV18
D: .
J: TRBJ1-3
size: .
length: 17

DNA: TGTGCCAGCAGCTTATTGACCGACGAGCAGTACTTC
CDR3: CASSLLTDEQYF
V: TRBV7-9
D: .
J: TRBJ2-7
size: .
length: 12

DNA: TGTGCCGGCAAAAGGGGGACAGGGAACACTGAAGCTTTCTTT
CDR3: CAGKRGTGNTEAFF
V: TRBV6-5
D: TRBD1
J: TRBJ1-1
size: .
length: 14

DNA: TGTGCCAGCAGTGCAAAAGAGACCCAGTACTTC
CDR3: CASSAKETQYF
V: TRBV2
D: .
J: TRBJ2-5
size: .
length: 11

DNA: TGCAGTGCTAGTCCGGGGACAGGGGAAGAAAAACTGTTTTTT
CDR3: CSASPGTGEEKLFF
V: TRBV20-1
D: TRBD1
J: TRBJ1-4
size: .
length: 14

DNA: TGTGCCATCAGTGGGGGGACAGATAGGATGAACACTGAAGCTTTCTTT
CDR3: CAISGGTDRMNTEAFF
V: TRBV10-3
D: TRBD1
J: TRBJ1-1
size: .
length: 16